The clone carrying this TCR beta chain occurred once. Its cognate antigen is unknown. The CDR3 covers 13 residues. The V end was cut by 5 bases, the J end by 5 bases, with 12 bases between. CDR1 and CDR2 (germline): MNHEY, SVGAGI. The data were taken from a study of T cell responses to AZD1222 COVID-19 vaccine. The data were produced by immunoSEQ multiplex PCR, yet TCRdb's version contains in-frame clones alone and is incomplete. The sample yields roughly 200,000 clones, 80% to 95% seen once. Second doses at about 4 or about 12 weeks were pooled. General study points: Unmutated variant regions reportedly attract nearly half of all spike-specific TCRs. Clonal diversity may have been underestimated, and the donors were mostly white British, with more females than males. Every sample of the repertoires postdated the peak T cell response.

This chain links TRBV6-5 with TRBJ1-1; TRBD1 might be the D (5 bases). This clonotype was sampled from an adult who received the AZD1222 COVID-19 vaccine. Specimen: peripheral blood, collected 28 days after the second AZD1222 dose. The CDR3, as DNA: TGTGCCAGCAGTAGGTCCCGGGGGACTGAAGCTTTCTTT. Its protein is CASSRSRGTEAFF.